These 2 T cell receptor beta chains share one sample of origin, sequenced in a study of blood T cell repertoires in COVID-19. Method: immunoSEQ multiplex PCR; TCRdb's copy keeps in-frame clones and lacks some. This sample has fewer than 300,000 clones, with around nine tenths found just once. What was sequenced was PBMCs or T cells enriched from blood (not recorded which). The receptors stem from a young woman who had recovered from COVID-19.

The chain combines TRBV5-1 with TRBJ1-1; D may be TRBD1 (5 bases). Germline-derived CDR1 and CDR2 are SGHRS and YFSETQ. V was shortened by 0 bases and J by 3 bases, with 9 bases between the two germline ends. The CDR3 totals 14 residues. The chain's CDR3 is CASSLGPGDTEAFF. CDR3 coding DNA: TGCGCCAGCAGCTTGGGTCCGGGGGACACTGAAGCTTTCTTT. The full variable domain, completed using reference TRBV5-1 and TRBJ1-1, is KAGVTQTPRYLIKTRGQQVTLSCSPISGHRSVSWYQQTPGQGLQFLFEYFSETQRNKGNFPGRFSGRQFSNSRSEMNVSTLELGDSALYLCASSLGPGDTEAFFGQGTRLTVV.

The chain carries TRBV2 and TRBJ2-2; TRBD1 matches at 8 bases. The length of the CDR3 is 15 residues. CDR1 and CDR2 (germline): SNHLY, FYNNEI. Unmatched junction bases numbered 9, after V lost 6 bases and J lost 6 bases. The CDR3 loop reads CASSLETGEAGELFF. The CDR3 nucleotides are TGTGCCAGCAGCCTAGAGACAGGGGAGGCCGGGGAGCTGTTTTTT.